Following are 5 T cell receptor beta chains from one sample sequenced in a study of cytomegalovirus exposure and HLA in healthy donors. PCR was performed using 60 Vbeta and 13 Jbeta primers. Method: immunoSEQ multiplex PCR; TCRdb's copy keeps in-frame clones and lacks some. In the table there are 110,000 or so clones, under 90% of which are singletons. The sample was PBMCs. These receptor sequences come from a woman aged 18-29 years in good health and CMV-seronegative.

The V call is TRBV28, the J call TRBJ2-3; the match to TRBD2 covers 10 bases. With V trimmed by 6 bases and J by 5 bases, 14 bases remained unmatched. Germline loops: CDR1 MDHEN, CDR2 SYDVKM. CDR3 length: 17 residues. CDR3 nucleotide sequence: TGTGCCAGCAGGCCATACCCTAGCGGGAGTTACAGAGATACGCAGTATTTT. This gives the protein CASRPYPSGSYRDTQYF.

The chain uses TRBV19 and TRBJ1-4; 8 bases map to TRBD1. V trimming: 7 bases; J trimming: 10 bases; junction bases outside the gene matches: 11. CDR3 length equals 14 residues. From germline, CDR1 is LNHDA and CDR2 SQIVND (reference sequence). The CDR3 bases are TGTGCCAGTAAGGGCAGGGGGCGCGTCGGAAAACTGTTTTTT. This sequence encodes CASKGRGRVGKLFF.

This clone appeared once. The rearrangement uses TRBV19 and TRBJ1-6; D is possibly TRBD1 (5 bases). The CDR3 sequence is 14 residues long. The germline V gene encodes CDR1 LNHDA and CDR2 SQIVND (reference sequence). The V end lost 11 bases, the J end lost 8 bases, and 19 bases lay between the germline ends. CDR3 sequence: CASRAFKDDSPLHF. In DNA, the CDR3 is TGTGCCTCCAGGGCCTTTAAGGATGATTCACCCCTCCACTTT.

V usage is TRBV7-8 and J usage is TRBJ1-5, with 7 bases aligning to TRBD1. Germline V gene sequence: CDR1 SGHVS, CDR2 FQNEAQ. After removal of 1 base from V and 5 bases from J, the junction contained 5 bases not matched to a gene. The CDR3 covers 15 residues. The CDR3 DNA reads as TGTGCCAGCAGCTTAGACAGGGGAGGAGATCAGCCCCAGCATTTT. This gives the protein CASSLDRGGDQPQHF. Complete variable domain (other parts from reference TRBV7-8 and TRBJ1-5): GAGVSQSPRYKVAKRGQDVALRCDPISGHVSLFWYQQALGQGPEFLTYFQNEAQLDKSGLPSDRFFAERPEGSVSTLKIQRTQQEDSAVYLCASSLDRGGDQPQHFGDGTRLSIL.

This chain uses TRBV28 with TRBJ2-1; TRBD1 matches 9 bases. There are 15 residues in the CDR3. The V gene end was trimmed by 4 bases and the J gene end by 7 bases; junction bases not matched to a gene: 8. Germline-derived CDR1 and CDR2 are MDHEN and SYDVKM. The CDR3 coding sequence is TGTGCCAGCAGTTCACGGGACAGGGTGTGGAATGAGCAGTTCTTC. This encodes CASSSRDRVWNEQFF.